This T cell receptor beta chain appears in the sequencing data of a study of monozygotic twins with inflammatory bowel disease. Study results and limitations: Compared with healthy twins, IBD patients shared fewer clonotypes with others, especially with disease activity.

Samples each yielded cDNA through eight separate reactions. cDNA encoding TCRalpha and TCRbeta underwent two nested PCRs of around 15 and 10 cycles, each of which was followed by bead purification. TCRdb re-called the 5' RACE reads and catalogs CDR3 proteins one per entry, DNA excluded. In total, the table holds around 370,000 distinct CDR3 sequences. The authors drew approximately 2.5 ml of blood from each donor. Remarks on this clonotype: What it recognizes is unknown.

This CDR3 comprises 14 residues. The clonotype comes from a human donor with ulcerative colitis or Crohn's disease, or a healthy co-twin of an affected twin (not recorded which). Sequenced sample: blood. The chain recombines TRBV12-3 or TRBV12-4 with TRBJ1-3; TCRdb selects TRBD1, and the lack of DNA leaves this call unchecked. CDR3 amino acids: CASSSVLAPYTIYF.